One sample yielded the 22 T cell receptor beta chains listed below, sequenced in a study of T cell changes during pregnancy in multiple sclerosis. Here immunoSEQ multiplex PCR was the method, and the copy in TCRdb shows in-frame clones only, minus some. The repertoire holds about 50,000 clones, roughly 94% seen once, with around 0.31% in the top ten. The sample consisted of CD4+ T cells from peripheral blood mononuclear cells, taken in the third trimester of pregnancy. All receptors derive from a female donor with multiple sclerosis, enrolled in a pregnancy study.

The V and J genes are TRBV5-4 and TRBJ2-1; possibly TRBD1 for D (6 bases). V lost 3 bases, J lost 2 bases, and 12 bases lay in between. The CDR3 sequence is 15 residues long. The germline V gene has CDR1 SGHNT and CDR2 YYREEE (reference sequence). CDR3 nucleotides: TGTGCCAGCAGCTCCTGGAAGGGGGCCTACAATGAGCAGTTCTTC. Encoded protein: CASSSWKGAYNEQFF.

This rearrangement joins TRBV6-5 to TRBJ2-1, with D perhaps matching TRBD1 (5 bases). The CDR3 contains 13 residues. The germline V and J ends were trimmed by 5 bases and 8 bases, with 13 bases remaining between them. CDR1 and CDR2 from the germline V gene are MNHEY and SVGAGI. The CDR3 loop is CASSGRVNHEQFF. The CDR3, as DNA: TGTGCCAGCAGTGGCAGGGTGAACCATGAGCAGTTCTTC.

In this sample, this clone turned up a few times. This chain links TRBV15 with TRBJ2-7; weak D call: TRBD1 (6 bases). The CDR3 sequence is 13 residues long. Germline CDR1 reads LNHNV; CDR2 reads YYDKDF (reference sequence). The V end lost 0 bases, the J end lost 6 bases, and 9 bases lay between the germline ends. As DNA, the CDR3 is TGTGCCACCAGCAGAGATTTGGGGGCCGAGCAGTACTTC. It yields the protein CATSRDLGAEQYF. Together with reference TRBV15 and TRBJ2-7, the CDR3 gives the full variable domain: DAMVIQNPRYQVTQFGKPVTLSCSQTLNHNVMYWYQQKSSQAPKLLFHYYDKDFNNEADTPDNFQSRRPNTSFCFLDIRSPGLGDTAMYLCATSRDLGAEQYFGPGTRLTVT.

The chain links TRBV10-3 to TRBJ1-2; TRBD1 agrees at 9 bases. V gave up 6 bases and J gave up 1 base; unmatched junction bases: 15. The CDR3 extends over 18 amino acids. Germline V lookup: CDR1 ENHRY, CDR2 SYGVKD. The CDR3 reads CAIRITGGGQGLNYGYTF. The CDR3 DNA is TGTGCCATCAGGATTACAGGGGGCGGGCAAGGACTTAACTATGGCTACACCTTC.

The chain combines TRBV5-1 with TRBJ2-7, with a possible D match to TRBD1 (6 bases). The CDR3 is 16 residues long. Trimming left V 4 bases short and J 0 bases short, with 17 bases between. Per the germline V gene, CDR1 is SGHRS and CDR2 is YFSETQ. The CDR3 spells CASSPLRQENSYEQYF. CDR3 sequence (DNA): TGCGCCAGCAGCCCGCTTAGACAGGAGAACTCCTACGAGCAGTACTTC.

This clone occurred once. The gene calls are TRBV7-9 and TRBJ2-7; 12 positions agree with TRBD2. Germline values: CDR1 SEHNR, CDR2 FQNEAQ (reference sequence). J lost 6 bases, V lost 3 bases, and 6 bases had no gene match. The CDR3 length is 15 residues. CDR3 loop: CASSLIASGRGEQYF. The DNA of the CDR3 is TGTGCCAGCAGCTTGATTGCTAGCGGGAGGGGCGAGCAGTACTTC.

The chain couples TRBV7-6 to TRBJ2-3; perhaps TRBD1 as D (6 bases). From germline, CDR1 is SGHVS and CDR2 FNYEAQ. This CDR3 is 15 amino acids long. V lost 1 base and J lost 3, with 11 bases in between. The CDR3 bases are TGTGCCAGCAGCTTAGGTACAGGGAGTACAGATACGCAGTATTTT. Translating it yields CASSLGTGSTDTQYF.

This clone was found once. This chain links TRBV15 with TRBJ1-1, with a tentative D call TRBD1 (5 bases). The ends were cut back, 3 bases at V and 0 bases at J, with 8 bases in the middle. Germline V gene sequence: CDR1 LNHNV, CDR2 YYDKDF (reference sequence). The CDR3 runs to 14 residues. Here the CDR3 DNA reads TGTGCCACCAGCAGGACAGAAATGAACACTGAAGCTTTCTTT. Translation gives CATSRTEMNTEAFF.

V and J are TRBV5-1 and TRBJ2-5; D possibly corresponds to TRBD2 (8 bases). CDR1 SGHRS and CDR2 YFSETQ come from the germline V gene. The CDR3 is 14 amino acids. The V end lost 4 bases, the J end lost 4 bases, and 14 bases lay between the germline ends. The DNA for the CDR3 is TGCGCCAGCAGCCCAGGGGGACTAGGAGAGACCCAGTACTTC. As protein: CASSPGGLGETQYF.

This clone has just one count. The rearrangement joins TRBV6-6 to TRBJ1-1; 10 nucleotides agree with TRBD1. CDR3 size: 14 residues. The germline V gene encodes CDR1 MNHNY and CDR2 SVGAGI (reference sequence). V was pared by 3 bases and J by 7 bases, with 5 bases of the junction left unmatched. CDR3 nucleotide sequence: TGTGCCAGCAGTTATGACAGGGGGCGAAGTGAAGCTTTCTTT. It encodes CASSYDRGRSEAFF.

The chain joins TRBV18 to TRBJ1-1; no firm D call. Trimming shortened V by 5 bases and J by 3 bases, and 19 bases separated the two germline ends. Per germline, CDR1 KGHSH and CDR2 LQKENI. This CDR3 has 16 amino acids. The DNA for the CDR3 is TGTGCCAGCTCAAGGTTAGGAGGTTTTGCAGACACTGAAGCTTTCTTT. Protein sequence: CASSRLGGFADTEAFF.

The chain is built from TRBV27 and TRBJ1-3; D unclear. Germline loops: CDR1 MNHEY, CDR2 SMNVEV (reference sequence). V gave up 3 bases and J gave up 0 bases, with 9 bases separating them. This CDR3 has 15 residues. In nucleotides, the CDR3 is TGTGCCAGCAGTTTGACATACTCCTCTGGAAACACCATATATTTT. It encodes CASSLTYSSGNTIYF.

The chain combines TRBV19 with TRBJ2-3; the match to TRBD2 covers 15 bases. Germline V lookup: CDR1 LNHDA, CDR2 SQIVND (reference sequence). The V segment lost 6 bases and the J segment 6 bases; nucleotides outside the gene matches: 4. The CDR3 sequence is 15 residues long. CDR3 sequence: CASRRTSGGGDTQYF. The CDR3 bases are TGTGCCAGTAGAAGGACTAGCGGGGGGGGTGATACGCAGTATTTT.

CDR3 DNA sequence: TGTGCCACCAGCAAACCGCTAGCGGGGGGTGTCGAGACCCAGTACTTC. This codes for CATSKPLAGGVETQYF. The chain joins TRBV15 to TRBJ2-5; 11 nucleotides line up with TRBD2. The CDR3 length is 16 residues. The germline CDR1 and CDR2 sequences are LNHNV and YYDKDF (reference sequence). After removal of 4 bases from V and 5 bases from J, the junction contained 9 bases not matched to a gene.

This rearrangement joins TRBV29-1 to TRBJ2-7, with D possibly TRBD2 on 7 matching bases. The ends were cut back, 4 bases at V and 6 bases at J, with 13 bases in the middle. Per germline, CDR1 SQVTM and CDR2 ANQGSEA. There are 12 residues in the CDR3. CDR3 coding DNA: TGCAGCGTTGGGTGGGGGGGGCCCGAGCAGTACTTC. It specifies CSVGWGGPEQYF.

This clone was observed a single time. The rearrangement links TRBV9 to TRBJ1-2; TRBD1 matches 11 bases. V lost 2 bases and J lost 8; bases outside the gene matches: 8. This CDR3 has 15 residues. The germline V gene has CDR1 SGDLS and CDR2 YYNGEE. DNA of the CDR3: TGTGCCAGCAGCGTGTCCGGACAGGGGGCGCGGGGCTACACCTTC. Translation: CASSVSGQGARGYTF.

This clone was counted a single time. J is TRBJ2-6 and V is TRBV13, with 11 bases fitting TRBD2. Germline CDR1 is PRHDT and CDR2 is FYEKMQ (reference sequence). This CDR3 region has 20 residues. V lost 4 bases, J lost 1 base, and 12 bases stayed unmatched. The CDR3: CASSWTGLAAPGSGANVLTF. Written as DNA, the CDR3 is TGTGCCAGCAGCTGGACGGGACTAGCGGCACCCGGTTCTGGGGCCAACGTCCTGACTTTC.

The chain couples TRBV6-5 to TRBJ1-2; D unclear. Germline V gene sequence: CDR1 MNHEY, CDR2 SVGAGI. The CDR3 totals 13 residues. V dropped 0 bases and J dropped 3 bases, with 5 bases sitting between them. CDR3 region: CASSYSRDYGYTF. CDR3 DNA: TGTGCCAGCAGTTACTCGAGGGACTATGGCTACACCTTC.

CDR3 DNA: TGCAGCGTTGAAGGCAGGGCTGGCTACACCTTC. Its translation: CSVEGRAGYTF. This chain uses TRBV29-1 with TRBJ1-2; possibly TRBD1 for D (5 bases). The CDR3 contains 11 residues. V was cut by 1 base and J by 7 bases, with 7 bases left in between. Germline loops: CDR1 SQVTM, CDR2 ANQGSEA.

The gene calls are TRBV10-3 and TRBJ2-7; D is ambiguous. Trimming took off 4 bases at V and 0 bases at J, with 7 bases between the two ends. Germline CDR1 ENHRY, CDR2 SYGVKD. This CDR3 contains 13 residues. The CDR3 region is CAISVGPSYEQYF. The CDR3 DNA sequence: TGTGCCATCAGTGTTGGCCCCTCCTACGAGCAGTACTTC.

The chain joins TRBV5-1 to TRBJ1-1; 10 bases agree with TRBD1. V was clipped by 3 bases and J by 4 bases; unmatched bases: 6. The CDR3 has 15 amino acids. Germline CDR1 is SGHRS and CDR2 is YFSETQ. The CDR3 sequence is CASSSTGGGVTEAFF. For the CDR3, the DNA is TGCGCCAGCAGCTCGACAGGGGGCGGTGTCACTGAAGCTTTCTTT.

The V call is TRBV4-3, the J call TRBJ2-1, with 8 bases lining up with TRBD1. Germline trimming cut 1 base from V and 7 bases from J; bases unmatched to any gene: 9. CDR3 length: 16 residues. From germline, CDR1 is LGHNA and CDR2 YSLEER. CDR3 protein: CASSQVVRGLGNEQFF. The CDR3 bases are TGCGCCAGCAGCCAAGTAGTCAGGGGGCTTGGGAATGAGCAGTTCTTC.